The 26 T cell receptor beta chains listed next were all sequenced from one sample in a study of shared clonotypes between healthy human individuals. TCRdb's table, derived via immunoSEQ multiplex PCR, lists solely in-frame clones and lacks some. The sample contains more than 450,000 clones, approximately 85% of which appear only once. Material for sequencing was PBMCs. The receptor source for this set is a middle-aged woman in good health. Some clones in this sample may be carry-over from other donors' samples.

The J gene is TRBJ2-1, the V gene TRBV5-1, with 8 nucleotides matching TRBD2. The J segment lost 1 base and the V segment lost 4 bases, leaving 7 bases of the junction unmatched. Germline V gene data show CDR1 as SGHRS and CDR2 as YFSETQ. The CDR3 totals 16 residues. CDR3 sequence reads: CASSVAGTRSYNEQFF. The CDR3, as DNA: TGCGCCAGCAGCGTGGCCGGGACTAGATCCTACAATGAGCAGTTCTTC.

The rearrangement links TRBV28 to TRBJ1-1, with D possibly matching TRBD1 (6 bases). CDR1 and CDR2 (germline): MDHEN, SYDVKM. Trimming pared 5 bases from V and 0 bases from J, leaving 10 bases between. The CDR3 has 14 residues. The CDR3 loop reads CASSDGQLNTEAFF. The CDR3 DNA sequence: TGTGCCAGCAGTGACGGACAGCTGAACACTGAAGCTTTCTTT.

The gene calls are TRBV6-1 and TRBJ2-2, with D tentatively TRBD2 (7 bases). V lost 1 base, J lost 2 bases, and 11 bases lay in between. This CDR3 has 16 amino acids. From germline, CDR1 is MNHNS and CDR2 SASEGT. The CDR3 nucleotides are TGTGCCAGCAGTGAAGAAAGGGGGGGCAACACCGGGGAGCTGTTTTTT. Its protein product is CASSEERGGNTGELFF.

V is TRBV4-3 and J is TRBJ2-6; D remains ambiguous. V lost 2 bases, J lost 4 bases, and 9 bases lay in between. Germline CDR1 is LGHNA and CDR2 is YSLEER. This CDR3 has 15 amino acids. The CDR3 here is CASSQNSAGANVLTF. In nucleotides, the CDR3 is TGCGCCAGCAGCCAAAACTCCGCCGGGGCCAACGTCCTGACTTTC.

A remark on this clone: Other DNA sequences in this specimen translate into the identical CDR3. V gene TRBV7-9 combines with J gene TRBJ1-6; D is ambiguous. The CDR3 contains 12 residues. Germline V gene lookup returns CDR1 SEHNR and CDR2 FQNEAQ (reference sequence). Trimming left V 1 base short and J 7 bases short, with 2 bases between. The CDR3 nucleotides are TGTGCCAGCAGCTTAGTGAATTCACCCCTCCACTTT. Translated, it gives CASSLVNSPLHF.

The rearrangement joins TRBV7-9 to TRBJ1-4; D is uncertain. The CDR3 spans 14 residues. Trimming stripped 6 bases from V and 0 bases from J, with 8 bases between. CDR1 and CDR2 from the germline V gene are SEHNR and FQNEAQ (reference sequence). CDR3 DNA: TGTGCCAGCAGTAGAGATGCAACTAATGAAAAACTGTTTTTT. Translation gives CASSRDATNEKLFF. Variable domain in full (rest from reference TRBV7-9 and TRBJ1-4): DTGVSQNPRHKITKRGQNVTFRCDPISEHNRLYWYRQTLGQGPEFLTYFQNEAQLEKSRLLSDRFSAERPKGSFSTLEIQRTEQGDSAMYLCASSRDATNEKLFFGSGTQLSVL.

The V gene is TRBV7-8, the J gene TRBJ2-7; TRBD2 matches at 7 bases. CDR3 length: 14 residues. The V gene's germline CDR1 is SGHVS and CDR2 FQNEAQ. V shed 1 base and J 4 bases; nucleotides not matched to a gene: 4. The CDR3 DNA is TGTGCCAGCAGCTTAGGGGGACTAAGTTACGAGCAGTACTTC. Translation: CASSLGGLSYEQYF. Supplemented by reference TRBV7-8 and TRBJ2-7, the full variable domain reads GAGVSQSPRYKVAKRGQDVALRCDPISGHVSLFWYQQALGQGPEFLTYFQNEAQLDKSGLPSDRFFAERPEGSVSTLKIQRTQQEDSAVYLCASSLGGLSYEQYFGPGTRLTVT.

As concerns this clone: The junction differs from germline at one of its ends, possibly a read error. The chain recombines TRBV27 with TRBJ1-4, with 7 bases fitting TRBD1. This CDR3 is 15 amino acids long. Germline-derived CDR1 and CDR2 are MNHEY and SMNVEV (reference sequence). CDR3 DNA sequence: TGTGCCAGCAGTTCTCCGGGACAGAGAGATGAAAGACTGTTTTTT. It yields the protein CASSSPGQRDERLFF.

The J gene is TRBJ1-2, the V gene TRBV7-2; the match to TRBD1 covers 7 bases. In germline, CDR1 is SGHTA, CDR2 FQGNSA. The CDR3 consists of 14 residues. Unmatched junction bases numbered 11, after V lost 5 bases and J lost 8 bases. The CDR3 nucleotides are TGTGCCAGCAGCATAAACAGGGGAGGGAAAGGCTACACCTTC. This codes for CASSINRGGKGYTF.

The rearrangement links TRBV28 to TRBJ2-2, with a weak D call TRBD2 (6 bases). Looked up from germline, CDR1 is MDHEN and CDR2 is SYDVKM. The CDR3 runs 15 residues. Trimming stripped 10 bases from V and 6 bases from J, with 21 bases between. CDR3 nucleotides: TGTGCCACCCCCTCCGCGGGCGGAGGGGCCGGGGAGCTGTTTTTT. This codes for CATPSAGGGAGELFF.

DNA for the CDR3: TGTGCCAGCAGTAAACCGGGACTAGCGGGAAACAATGAGCAGTTCTTC. This encodes CASSKPGLAGNNEQFF. V is TRBV28 and J is TRBJ2-1, with 13 nucleotides matching TRBD2. V shed 5 bases and J 5 bases; nucleotides not matched to a gene: 6. CDR1 MDHEN and CDR2 SYDVKM come from the germline V gene. CDR3 length: 16 amino acids.

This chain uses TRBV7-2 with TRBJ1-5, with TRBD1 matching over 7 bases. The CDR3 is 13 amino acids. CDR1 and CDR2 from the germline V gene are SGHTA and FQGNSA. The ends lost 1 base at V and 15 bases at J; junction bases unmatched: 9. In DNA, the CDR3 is TGTGCCAGCAGCTTAGAAGCAGGGGGAATGGGGCATTTT. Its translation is CASSLEAGGMGHF.

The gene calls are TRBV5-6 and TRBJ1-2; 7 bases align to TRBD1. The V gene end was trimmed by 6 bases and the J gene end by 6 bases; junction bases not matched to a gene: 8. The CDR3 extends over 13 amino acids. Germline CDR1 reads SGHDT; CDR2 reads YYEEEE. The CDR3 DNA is TGTGCCAGCACCCCCGTAGGGGGCAATGGCTACACCTTC. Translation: CASTPVGGNGYTF.

The CDR3: CASSWREPETQYF. In DNA form, the CDR3 reads TGTGCCAGCTCGTGGCGGGAACCCGAGACCCAGTACTTC. The chain uses TRBV11-1 and TRBJ2-5; maybe TRBD2 (6 bases). The CDR3 runs 13 residues. Germline V gene lookup returns CDR1 SGHAT and CDR2 FQDESV (reference sequence). V was clipped by 8 bases and J by 5 bases, with 15 bases between them. Variable domain in full (rest from reference TRBV11-1 and TRBJ2-5): EAEVAQSPRYKITEKSQAVAFWCDPISGHATLYWYRQILGQGPELLVQFQDESVVDDSQLPKDRFSAERLKGVDSTLKIQPAELGDSAMYLCASSWREPETQYFGPGTRLLVL.

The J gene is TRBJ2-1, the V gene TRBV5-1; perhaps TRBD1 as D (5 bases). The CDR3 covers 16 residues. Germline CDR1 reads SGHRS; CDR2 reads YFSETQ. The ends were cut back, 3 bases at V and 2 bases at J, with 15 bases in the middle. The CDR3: CASSSQRQGTYNEQFF. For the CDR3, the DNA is TGCGCCAGCAGCTCACAGAGGCAGGGCACCTACAATGAGCAGTTCTTC.

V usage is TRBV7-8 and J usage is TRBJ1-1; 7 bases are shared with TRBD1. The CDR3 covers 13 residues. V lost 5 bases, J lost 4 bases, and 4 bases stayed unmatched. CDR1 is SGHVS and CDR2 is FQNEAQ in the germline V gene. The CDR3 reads CASSLGDSTEAFF. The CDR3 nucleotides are TGTGCCAGCAGCCTAGGGGACAGCACTGAAGCTTTCTTT.

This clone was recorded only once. CDR3 in amino acids: CASSTPGQGDGYTF. The CDR3 bases are TGTGCCAGCAGTACTCCGGGACAGGGAGATGGCTACACCTTC. The chain links TRBV28 to TRBJ1-2; 9 nucleotides match TRBD1. J gave up 6 bases and V 5 bases, and 7 bases lay outside the gene matches. The V gene's germline CDR1 is MDHEN and CDR2 SYDVKM. The CDR3 spans 14 residues.

The CDR3 region is CASRVASSYEQYF. The CDR3 DNA reads as TGTGCCAGCAGAGTAGCGTCCTCCTACGAGCAGTACTTC. This chain connects TRBV28 to TRBJ2-7; possible D gene TRBD2, 5 bases. Trimming pared 6 bases from V and 0 bases from J, leaving 9 bases between. The CDR3 extends over 13 amino acids. Germline CDR1 and CDR2: MDHEN and SYDVKM.

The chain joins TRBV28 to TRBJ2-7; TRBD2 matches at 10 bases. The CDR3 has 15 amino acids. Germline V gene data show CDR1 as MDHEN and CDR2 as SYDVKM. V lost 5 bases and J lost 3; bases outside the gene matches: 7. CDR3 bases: TGTGCCAGCAGTCCGCTGGGACTAGCGATCTACGAGCAGTACTTC. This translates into CASSPLGLAIYEQYF.

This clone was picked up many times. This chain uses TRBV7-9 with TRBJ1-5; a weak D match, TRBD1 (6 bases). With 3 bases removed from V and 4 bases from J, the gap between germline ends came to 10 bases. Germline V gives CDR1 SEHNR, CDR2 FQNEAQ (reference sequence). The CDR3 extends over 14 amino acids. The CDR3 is CASSFGTGNQPQHF. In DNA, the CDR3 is TGTGCCAGCAGCTTTGGTACAGGGAATCAGCCCCAGCATTTT.

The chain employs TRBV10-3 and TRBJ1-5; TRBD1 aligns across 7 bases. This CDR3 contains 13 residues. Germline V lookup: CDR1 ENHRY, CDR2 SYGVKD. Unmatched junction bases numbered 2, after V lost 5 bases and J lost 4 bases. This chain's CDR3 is CAISQGVNQPQHF. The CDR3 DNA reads TGTGCCATCAGTCAGGGGGTAAATCAGCCCCAGCATTTT.

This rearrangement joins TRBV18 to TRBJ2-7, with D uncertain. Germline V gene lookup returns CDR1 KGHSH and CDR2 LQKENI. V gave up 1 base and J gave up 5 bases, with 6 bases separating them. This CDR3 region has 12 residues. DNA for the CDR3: TGTGCCAGCTCACCACTTAACGACGAGCAGTACTTC. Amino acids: CASSPLNDEQYF.

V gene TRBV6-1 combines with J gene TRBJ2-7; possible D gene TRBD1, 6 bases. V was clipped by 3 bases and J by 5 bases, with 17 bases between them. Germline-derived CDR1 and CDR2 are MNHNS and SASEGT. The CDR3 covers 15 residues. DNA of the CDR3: TGTGCCAGCAGTGAGGTACAGGGCTCCGGGGACGAGCAGTACTTC. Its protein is CASSEVQGSGDEQYF.

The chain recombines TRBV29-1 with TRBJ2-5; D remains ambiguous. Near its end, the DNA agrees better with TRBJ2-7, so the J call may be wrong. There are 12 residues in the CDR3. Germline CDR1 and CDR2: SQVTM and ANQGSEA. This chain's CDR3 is CSVSGVSNEQYF. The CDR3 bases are TGCAGCGTCAGTGGGGTTTCCAACGAGCAGTACTTC.

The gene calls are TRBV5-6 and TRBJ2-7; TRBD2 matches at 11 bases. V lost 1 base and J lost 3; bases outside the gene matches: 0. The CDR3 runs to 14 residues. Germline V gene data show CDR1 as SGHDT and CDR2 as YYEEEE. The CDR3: CASSLTSGSYEQYF. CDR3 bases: TGTGCCAGCAGCTTGACTAGCGGGAGCTACGAGCAGTACTTC.

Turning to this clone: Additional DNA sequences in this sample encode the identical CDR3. The CDR3 sequence is CASSLVAGSTDTQYF. CDR3 DNA: TGTGCCAGCAGCTTGGTAGCGGGTAGCACAGATACGCAGTATTTT. The chain links TRBV5-6 to TRBJ2-3; 7 bases match TRBD2. The CDR3 consists of 15 residues. The germline gives CDR1 SGHDT, CDR2 YYEEEE. J was trimmed by 0 bases and V by 0 bases; bases with no gene match: 1. The whole variable domain, filled in from reference TRBV5-6 and TRBJ2-3, reads DAGVTQSPTHLIKTRGQQVTLRCSPKSGHDTVSWYQQALGQGPQFIFQYYEEEERQRGNFPDRFSGHQFPNYSSELNVNALLLGDSALYLCASSLVAGSTDTQYFGPGTRLTVL.